The present TCR beta chain was sequenced within a study of blood T cell repertoires in COVID-19. Study at large: Italy, Spain and the United States were the sources of the convalescent and acute COVID-19 samples. T cells, B-cell-depleted T cells, or PBMCs provided the cDNA or gDNA that served as material.

In the original analysis: Nucleated cell counts were estimated from reference gene primer amplification. Clones were read by immunoSEQ multiplex PCR, and TCRdb kept only the in-frame ones, dropping some. D and trimming come from the DNA, and the V and J calls and clone size come from that table. The repertoire holds about 210,000 clones, with 82% as singletons. Germline V gene lookup returns CDR1 SNHLY and CDR2 FYNNEI. The ends lost 1 base at V and 1 base at J; junction bases unmatched: 5. The CDR3 has 16 amino acids. The receptor was isolated from a woman aged 40-49 years with acute or convalescent COVID-19. Material for sequencing was peripheral blood. The chain links TRBV2 to TRBJ1-1, with 8 bases identical to TRBD1. CDR3 nucleotide sequence: TGTGCCAGCAGTGAAGTCCAGACAGGGGAGAACACTGAAGCTTTCTTT. Residues: CASSEVQTGENTEAFF.